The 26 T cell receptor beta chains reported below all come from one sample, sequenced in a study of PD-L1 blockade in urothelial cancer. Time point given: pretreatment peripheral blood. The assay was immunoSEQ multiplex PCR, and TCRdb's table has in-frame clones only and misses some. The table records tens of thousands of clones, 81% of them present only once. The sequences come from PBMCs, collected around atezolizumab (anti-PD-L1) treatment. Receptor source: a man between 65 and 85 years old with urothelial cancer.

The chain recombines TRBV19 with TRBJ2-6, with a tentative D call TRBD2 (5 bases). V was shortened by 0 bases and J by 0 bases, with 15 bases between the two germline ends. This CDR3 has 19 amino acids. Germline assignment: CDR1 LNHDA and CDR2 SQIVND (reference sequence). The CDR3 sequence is CASSIDGSGWSSGANVLTF. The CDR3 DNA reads TGTGCCAGTAGTATAGATGGGAGCGGATGGAGCTCTGGGGCCAACGTCCTGACTTTC.

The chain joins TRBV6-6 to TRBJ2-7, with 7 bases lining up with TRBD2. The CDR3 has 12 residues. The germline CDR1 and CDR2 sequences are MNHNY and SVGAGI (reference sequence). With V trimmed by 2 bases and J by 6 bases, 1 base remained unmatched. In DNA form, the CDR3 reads TGTGCCAGCAGTTACCCGGGAGGCGAGCAGTACTTC. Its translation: CASSYPGGEQYF.

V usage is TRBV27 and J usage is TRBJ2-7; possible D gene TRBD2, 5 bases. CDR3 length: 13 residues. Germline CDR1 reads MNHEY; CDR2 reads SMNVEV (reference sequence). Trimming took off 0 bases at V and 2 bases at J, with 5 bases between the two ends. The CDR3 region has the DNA TGTGCCAGCAGTTTATCGAGGGCCTACGAGCAGTACTTC. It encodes CASSLSRAYEQYF.

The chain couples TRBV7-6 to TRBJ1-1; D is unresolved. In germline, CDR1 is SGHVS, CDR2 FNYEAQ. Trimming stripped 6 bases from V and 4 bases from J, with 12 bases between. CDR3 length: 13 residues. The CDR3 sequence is CASSPTVGTEAFF. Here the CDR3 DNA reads TGTGCCAGCAGTCCAACAGTGGGCACTGAAGCTTTCTTT.

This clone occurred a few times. The CDR3 region is CASSTGSILTNQPQHF. The CDR3 DNA sequence: TGTGCCAGCAGCACAGGGTCTATACTGACTAATCAGCCCCAGCATTTT. J is TRBJ1-5 and V is TRBV7-9; weak D call: TRBD1 (6 bases). CDR3 size: 16 residues. Trimming removed 5 bases at V and 4 bases at J, with 18 bases between. Germline loops: CDR1 SEHNR, CDR2 FQNEAQ (reference sequence).

CDR3 residues: CAWSDWDRVVTEAFF. The CDR3 region has the DNA TGTGCCTGGAGTGACTGGGACAGGGTGGTAACTGAAGCTTTCTTT. The chain uses TRBV30 and TRBJ1-1; 9 bases map to TRBD1. Germline V gene sequence: CDR1 GTSNPN, CDR2 SVGIG (reference sequence). The CDR3 totals 15 residues. The ends lost 1 base at V and 5 bases at J; junction bases unmatched: 8. The complete variable domain, with remaining parts taken from reference TRBV30 and TRBJ1-1, reads SQTIHQWPATLVQPVGSPLSLECTVEGTSNPNLYWYRQAAGRGLQLLFYSVGIGQISSEVPQNLSASRPQDRQFILSSKKLLLSDSGFYLCAWSDWDRVVTEAFFGQGTRLTVV.

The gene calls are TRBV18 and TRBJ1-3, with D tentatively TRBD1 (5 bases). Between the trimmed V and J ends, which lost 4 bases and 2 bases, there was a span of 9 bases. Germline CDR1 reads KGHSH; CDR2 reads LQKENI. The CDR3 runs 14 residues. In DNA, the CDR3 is TGTGCCAGCTCACTTGACAGAACTGGAAACACCATATATTTT. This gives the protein CASSLDRTGNTIYF. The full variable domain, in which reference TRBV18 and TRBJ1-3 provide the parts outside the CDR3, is NAGVMQNPRHLVRRRGQEARLRCSPMKGHSHVYWYRQLPEEGLKFMVYLQKENIIDESGMPKERFSAEFPKEGPSILRIQQVVRGDSAAYFCASSLDRTGNTIYFGEGSWLTVV.

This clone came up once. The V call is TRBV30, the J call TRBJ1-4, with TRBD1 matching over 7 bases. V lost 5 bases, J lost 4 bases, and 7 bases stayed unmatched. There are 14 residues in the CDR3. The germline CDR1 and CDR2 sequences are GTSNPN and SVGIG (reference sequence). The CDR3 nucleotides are TGTGCCTGGGCGGCAGGGGGATATAATGAAAAACTGTTTTTT. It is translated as CAWAAGGYNEKLFF. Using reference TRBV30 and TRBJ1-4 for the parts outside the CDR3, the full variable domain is SQTIHQWPATLVQPVGSPLSLECTVEGTSNPNLYWYRQAAGRGLQLLFYSVGIGQISSEVPQNLSASRPQDRQFILSSKKLLLSDSGFYLCAWAAGGYNEKLFFGSGTQLSVL.

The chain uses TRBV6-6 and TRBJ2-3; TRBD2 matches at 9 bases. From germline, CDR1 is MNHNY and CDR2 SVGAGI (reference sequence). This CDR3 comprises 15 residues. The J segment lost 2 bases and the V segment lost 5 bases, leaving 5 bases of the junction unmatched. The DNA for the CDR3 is TGTGCCAGCAGTGATAGCGGGGGAGACACAGATACGCAGTATTTT. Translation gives CASSDSGGDTDTQYF.

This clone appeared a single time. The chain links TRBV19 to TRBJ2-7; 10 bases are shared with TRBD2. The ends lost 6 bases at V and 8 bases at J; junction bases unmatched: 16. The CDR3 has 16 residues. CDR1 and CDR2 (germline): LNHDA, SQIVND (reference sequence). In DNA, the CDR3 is TGTGCCAGTAGAGGAGCAACGGCTAGCGGGAGCGTGAAGCAGTACTTC. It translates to CASRGATASGSVKQYF.

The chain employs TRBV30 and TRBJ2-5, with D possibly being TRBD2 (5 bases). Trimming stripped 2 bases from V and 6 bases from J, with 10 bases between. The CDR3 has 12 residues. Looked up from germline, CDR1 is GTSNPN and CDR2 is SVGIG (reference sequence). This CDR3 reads CAWSSSSQTQYF. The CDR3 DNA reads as TGTGCCTGGAGTTCGTCTAGCCAGACCCAGTACTTC.

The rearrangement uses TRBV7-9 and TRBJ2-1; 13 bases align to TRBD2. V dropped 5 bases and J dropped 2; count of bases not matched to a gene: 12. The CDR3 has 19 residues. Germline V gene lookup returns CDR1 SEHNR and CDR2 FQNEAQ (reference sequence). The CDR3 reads CASSGATSGRRGAYNEQFF. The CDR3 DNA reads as TGTGCCAGCAGCGGGGCGACTAGCGGGAGGAGAGGGGCCTACAATGAGCAGTTCTTC. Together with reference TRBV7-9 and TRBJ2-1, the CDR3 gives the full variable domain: DTGVSQNPRHKITKRGQNVTFRCDPISEHNRLYWYRQTLGQGPEFLTYFQNEAQLEKSRLLSDRFSAERPKGSFSTLEIQRTEQGDSAMYLCASSGATSGRRGAYNEQFFGPGTRLTVL.

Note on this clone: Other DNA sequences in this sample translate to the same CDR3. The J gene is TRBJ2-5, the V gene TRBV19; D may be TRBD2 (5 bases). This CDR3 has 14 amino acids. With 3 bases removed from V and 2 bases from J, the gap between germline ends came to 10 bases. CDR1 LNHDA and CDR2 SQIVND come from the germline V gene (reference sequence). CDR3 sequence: CASSISARQETQYF. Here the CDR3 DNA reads TGTGCCAGTAGTATTAGCGCCAGGCAAGAGACCCAGTACTTC. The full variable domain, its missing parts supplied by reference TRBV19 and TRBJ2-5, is DGGITQSPKYLFRKEGQNVTLSCEQNLNHDAMYWYRQDPGQGLRLIYYSQIVNDFQKGDIAEGYSVSREKKESFPLTVTSAQKNPTAFYLCASSISARQETQYFGPGTRLLVL.

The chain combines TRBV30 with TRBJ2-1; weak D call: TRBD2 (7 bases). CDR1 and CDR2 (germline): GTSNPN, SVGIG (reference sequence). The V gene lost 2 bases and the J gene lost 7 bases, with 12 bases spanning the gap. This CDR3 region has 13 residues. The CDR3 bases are TGTGCCTGGAGTTGGGGGGGGCGGAATGAGCAGTTCTTC. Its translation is CAWSWGGRNEQFF.

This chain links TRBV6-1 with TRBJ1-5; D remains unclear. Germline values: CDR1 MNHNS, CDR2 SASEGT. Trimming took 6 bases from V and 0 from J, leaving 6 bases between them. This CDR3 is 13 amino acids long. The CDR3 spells CASSGDSNQPQHF. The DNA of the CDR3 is TGTGCCAGCAGCGGAGATAGCAATCAGCCCCAGCATTTT.

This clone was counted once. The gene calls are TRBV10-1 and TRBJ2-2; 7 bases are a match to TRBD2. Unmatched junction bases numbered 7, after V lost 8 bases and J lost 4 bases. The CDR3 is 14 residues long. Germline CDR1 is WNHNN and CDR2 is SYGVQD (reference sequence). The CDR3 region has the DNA TGCGCCAGCGCGCGGGAGCTTGGCACCGGGGAGCTGTTTTTT. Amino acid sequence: CASARELGTGELFF.

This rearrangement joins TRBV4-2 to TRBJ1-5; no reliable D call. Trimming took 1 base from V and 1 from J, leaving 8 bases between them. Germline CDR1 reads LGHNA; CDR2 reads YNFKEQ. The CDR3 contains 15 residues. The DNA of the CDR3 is TGTGCCAGCAGCCAAGGGGCACAGAGCAATCAGCCCCAGCATTTT. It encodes CASSQGAQSNQPQHF.

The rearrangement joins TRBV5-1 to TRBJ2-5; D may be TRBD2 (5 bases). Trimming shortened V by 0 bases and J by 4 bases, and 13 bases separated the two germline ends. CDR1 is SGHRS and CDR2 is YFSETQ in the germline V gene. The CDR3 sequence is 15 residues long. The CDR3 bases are TGCGCCAGCAGCTTGGCGGGATACGGAGGAGAGACCCAGTACTTC. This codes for CASSLAGYGGETQYF. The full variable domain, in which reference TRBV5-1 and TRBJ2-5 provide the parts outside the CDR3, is KAGVTQTPRYLIKTRGQQVTLSCSPISGHRSVSWYQQTPGQGLQFLFEYFSETQRNKGNFPGRFSGRQFSNSRSEMNVSTLELGDSALYLCASSLAGYGGETQYFGPGTRLLVL.

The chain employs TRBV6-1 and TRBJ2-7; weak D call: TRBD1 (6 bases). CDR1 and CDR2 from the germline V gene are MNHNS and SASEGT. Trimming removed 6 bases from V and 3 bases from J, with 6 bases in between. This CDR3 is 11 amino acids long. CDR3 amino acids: CASRDSYEQYF. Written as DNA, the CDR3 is TGTGCCAGCAGGGACAGCTACGAGCAGTACTTC.

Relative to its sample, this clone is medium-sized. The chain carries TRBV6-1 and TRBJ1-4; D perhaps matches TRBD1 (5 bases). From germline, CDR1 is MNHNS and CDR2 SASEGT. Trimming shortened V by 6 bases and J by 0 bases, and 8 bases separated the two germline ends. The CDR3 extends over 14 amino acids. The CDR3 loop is CASSRTPTNEKLFF. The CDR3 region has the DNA TGTGCCAGCAGCAGGACACCAACTAATGAAAAACTGTTTTTT.

The DNA of the CDR3 is TGCGCCAGCAGCTTGACAGGAACTAACTATGGCTACACCTTC. Encoded protein: CASSLTGTNYGYTF. This chain uses TRBV5-1 with TRBJ1-2; D is possibly TRBD1 (5 bases). From germline, CDR1 is SGHRS and CDR2 YFSETQ. Trimming stripped 1 base from V and 0 bases from J, with 7 bases between. The CDR3 is 14 residues long.

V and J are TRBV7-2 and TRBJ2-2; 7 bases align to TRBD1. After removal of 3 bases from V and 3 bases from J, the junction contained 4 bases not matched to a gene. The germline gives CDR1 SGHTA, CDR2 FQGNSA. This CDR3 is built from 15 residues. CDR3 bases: TGTGCCAGCAGCTTTGGACAGGTCTACACCGGGGAGCTGTTTTTT. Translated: CASSFGQVYTGELFF.

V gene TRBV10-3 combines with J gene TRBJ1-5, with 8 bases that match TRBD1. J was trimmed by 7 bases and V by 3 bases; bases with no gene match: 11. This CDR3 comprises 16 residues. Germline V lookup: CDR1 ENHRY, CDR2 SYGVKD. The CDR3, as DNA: TGTGCCATCAGTGATTACGGGACGACAGGGGCCCAGCCCCAGCATTTT. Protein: CAISDYGTTGAQPQHF.

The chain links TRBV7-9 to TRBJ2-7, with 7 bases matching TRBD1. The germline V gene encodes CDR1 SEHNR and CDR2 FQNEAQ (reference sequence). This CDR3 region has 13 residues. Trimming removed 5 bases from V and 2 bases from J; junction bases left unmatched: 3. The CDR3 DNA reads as TGTGCCAGCAGCACACAGGGGCCCTACGAGCAGTACTTC. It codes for CASSTQGPYEQYF. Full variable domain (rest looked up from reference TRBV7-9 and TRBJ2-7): DTGVSQNPRHKITKRGQNVTFRCDPISEHNRLYWYRQTLGQGPEFLTYFQNEAQLEKSRLLSDRFSAERPKGSFSTLEIQRTEQGDSAMYLCASSTQGPYEQYFGPGTRLTVT.

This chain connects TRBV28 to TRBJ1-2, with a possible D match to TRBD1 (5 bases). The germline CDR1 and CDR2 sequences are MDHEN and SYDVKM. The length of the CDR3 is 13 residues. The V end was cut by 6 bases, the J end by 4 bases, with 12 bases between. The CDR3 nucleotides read TGTGCCAGCAGGCGGACACCCGGCTATGGCTACACCTTC. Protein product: CASRRTPGYGYTF.

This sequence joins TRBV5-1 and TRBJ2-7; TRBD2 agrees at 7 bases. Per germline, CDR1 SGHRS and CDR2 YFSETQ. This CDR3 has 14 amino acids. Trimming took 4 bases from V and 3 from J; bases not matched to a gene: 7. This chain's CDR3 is CASSPAGASYEQYF. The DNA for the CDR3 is TGCGCCAGCAGCCCGGCGGGAGCGAGCTACGAGCAGTACTTC.